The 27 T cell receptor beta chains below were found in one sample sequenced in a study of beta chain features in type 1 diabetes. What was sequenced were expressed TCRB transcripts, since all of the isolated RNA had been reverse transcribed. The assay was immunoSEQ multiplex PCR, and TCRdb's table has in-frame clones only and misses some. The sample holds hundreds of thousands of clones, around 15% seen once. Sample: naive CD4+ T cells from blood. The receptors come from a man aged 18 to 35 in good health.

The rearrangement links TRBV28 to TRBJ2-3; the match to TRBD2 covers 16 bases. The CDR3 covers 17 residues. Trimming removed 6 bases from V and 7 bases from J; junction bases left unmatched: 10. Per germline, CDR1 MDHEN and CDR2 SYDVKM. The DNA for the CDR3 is TGTGCCAGCAGCAGTCCCGGGACTAGCGGGGGGGCTTATACGCAGTATTTT. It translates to CASSSPGTSGGAYTQYF.

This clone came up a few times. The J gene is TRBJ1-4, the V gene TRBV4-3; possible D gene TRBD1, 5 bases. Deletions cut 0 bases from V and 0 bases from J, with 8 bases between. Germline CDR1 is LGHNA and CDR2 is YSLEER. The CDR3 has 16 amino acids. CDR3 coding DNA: TGCGCCAGCAGCCAAGAGAGGGGCACAACTAATGAAAAACTGTTTTTT. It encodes CASSQERGTTNEKLFF.

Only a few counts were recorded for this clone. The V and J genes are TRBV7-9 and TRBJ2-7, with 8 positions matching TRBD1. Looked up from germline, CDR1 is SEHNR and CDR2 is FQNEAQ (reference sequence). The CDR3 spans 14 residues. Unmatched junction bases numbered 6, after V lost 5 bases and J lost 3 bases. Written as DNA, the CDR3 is TGTGCCAGCAGCCCCCAGGGGGCGGGCTACGAGCAGTACTTC. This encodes CASSPQGAGYEQYF. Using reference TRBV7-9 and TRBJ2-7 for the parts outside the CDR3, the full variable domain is DTGVSQNPRHKITKRGQNVTFRCDPISEHNRLYWYRQTLGQGPEFLTYFQNEAQLEKSRLLSDRFSAERPKGSFSTLEIQRTEQGDSAMYLCASSPQGAGYEQYFGPGTRLTVT.

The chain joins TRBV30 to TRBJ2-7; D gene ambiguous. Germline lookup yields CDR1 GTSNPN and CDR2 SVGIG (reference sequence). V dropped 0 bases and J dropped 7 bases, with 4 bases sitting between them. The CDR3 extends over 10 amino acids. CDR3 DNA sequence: TGTGCCTGGAGTGTTCGGGAGCAGTACTTC. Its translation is CAWSVREQYF.

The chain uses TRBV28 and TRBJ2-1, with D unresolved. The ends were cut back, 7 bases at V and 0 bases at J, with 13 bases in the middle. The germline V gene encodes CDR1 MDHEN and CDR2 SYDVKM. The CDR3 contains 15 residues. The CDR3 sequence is CASTSWVSSYNEQFF. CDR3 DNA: TGTGCCAGCACCTCGTGGGTGAGCTCCTACAATGAGCAGTTCTTC.

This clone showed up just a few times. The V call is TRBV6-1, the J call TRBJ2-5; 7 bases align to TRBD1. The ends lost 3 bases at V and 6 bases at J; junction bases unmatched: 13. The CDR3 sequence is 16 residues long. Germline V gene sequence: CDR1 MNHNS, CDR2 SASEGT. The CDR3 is CASSDGGRGTLKTQYF. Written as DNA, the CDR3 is TGTGCCAGCAGTGATGGGGGCAGGGGGACCCTTAAGACCCAGTACTTC.

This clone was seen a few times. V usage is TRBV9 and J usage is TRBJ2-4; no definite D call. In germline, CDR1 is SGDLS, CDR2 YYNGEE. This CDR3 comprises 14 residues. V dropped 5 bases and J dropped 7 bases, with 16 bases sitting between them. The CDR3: CASRPWGLGNIQYF. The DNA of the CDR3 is TGTGCCAGCAGGCCATGGGGTTTGGGGAACATTCAGTACTTC. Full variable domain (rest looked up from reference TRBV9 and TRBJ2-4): DSGVTQTPKHLITATGQRVTLRCSPRSGDLSVYWYQQSLDQGLQFLIQYYNGEERAKGNILERFSAQQFPDLHSELNLSSLELGDSALYFCASRPWGLGNIQYFGAGTRLSVL.

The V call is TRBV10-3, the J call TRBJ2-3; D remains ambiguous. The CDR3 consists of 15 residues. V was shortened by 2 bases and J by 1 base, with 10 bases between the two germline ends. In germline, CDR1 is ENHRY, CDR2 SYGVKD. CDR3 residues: CAISELSKGTDTQYF. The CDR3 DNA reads TGTGCCATCAGTGAGCTTAGTAAGGGCACAGATACGCAGTATTTT.

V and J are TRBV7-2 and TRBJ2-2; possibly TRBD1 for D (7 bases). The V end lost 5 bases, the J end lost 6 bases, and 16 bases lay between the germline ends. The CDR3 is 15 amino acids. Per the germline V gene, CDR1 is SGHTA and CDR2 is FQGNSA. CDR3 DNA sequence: TGTGCCAGCAGCCTCCGCAGGGGGGCCCCCGGGGAGCTGTTTTTT. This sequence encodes CASSLRRGAPGELFF.

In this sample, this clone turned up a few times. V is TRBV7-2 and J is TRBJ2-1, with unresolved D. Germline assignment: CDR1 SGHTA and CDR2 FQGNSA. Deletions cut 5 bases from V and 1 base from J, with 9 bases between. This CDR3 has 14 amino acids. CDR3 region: CASSGPRSYNEQFF. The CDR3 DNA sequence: TGTGCCAGCAGCGGACCTCGGTCCTACAATGAGCAGTTCTTC.

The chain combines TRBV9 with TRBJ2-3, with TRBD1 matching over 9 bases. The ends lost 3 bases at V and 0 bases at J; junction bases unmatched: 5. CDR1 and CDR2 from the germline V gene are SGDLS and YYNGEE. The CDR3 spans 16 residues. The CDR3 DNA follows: TGTGCCAGCAGCGAGGGGGGACAGGGAAGCACAGATACGCAGTATTTT. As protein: CASSEGGQGSTDTQYF.

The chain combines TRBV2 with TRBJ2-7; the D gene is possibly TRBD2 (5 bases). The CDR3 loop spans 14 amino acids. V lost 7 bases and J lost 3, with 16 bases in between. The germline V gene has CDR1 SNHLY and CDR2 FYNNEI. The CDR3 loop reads CASKKGDQHYEQYF. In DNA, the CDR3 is TGTGCCAGCAAGAAGGGAGATCAGCACTACGAGCAGTACTTC.

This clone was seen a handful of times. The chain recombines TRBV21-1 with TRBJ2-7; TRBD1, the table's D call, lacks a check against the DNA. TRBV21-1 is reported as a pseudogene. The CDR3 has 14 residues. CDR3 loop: CASSNRTGNYEQYF. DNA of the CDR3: TGTGCCAGCAGCAATAGGACAGGGAACTACGAGCAGTACTTC.

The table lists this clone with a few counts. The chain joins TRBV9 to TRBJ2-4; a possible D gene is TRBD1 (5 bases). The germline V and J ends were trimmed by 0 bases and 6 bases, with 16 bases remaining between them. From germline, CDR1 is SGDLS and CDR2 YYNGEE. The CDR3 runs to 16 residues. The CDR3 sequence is CASSVGGTGGRNIQYF. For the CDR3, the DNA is TGTGCCAGCAGCGTAGGCGGTACAGGTGGAAGAAACATTCAGTACTTC.

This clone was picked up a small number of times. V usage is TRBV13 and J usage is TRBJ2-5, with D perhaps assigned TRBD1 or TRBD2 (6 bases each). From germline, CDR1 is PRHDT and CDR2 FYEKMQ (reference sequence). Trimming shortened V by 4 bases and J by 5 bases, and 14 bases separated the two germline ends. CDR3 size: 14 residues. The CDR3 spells CASSSQRGAETQYF. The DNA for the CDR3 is TGTGCCAGCAGCTCTCAAAGGGGGGCGGAGACCCAGTACTTC. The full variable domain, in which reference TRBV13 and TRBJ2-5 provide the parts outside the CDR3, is AAGVIQSPRHLIKEKRETATLKCYPIPRHDTVYWYQQGPGQDPQFLISFYEKMQSDKGSIPDRFSAQQFSDYHSELNMSSLELGDSALYFCASSSQRGAETQYFGPGTRLLVL.

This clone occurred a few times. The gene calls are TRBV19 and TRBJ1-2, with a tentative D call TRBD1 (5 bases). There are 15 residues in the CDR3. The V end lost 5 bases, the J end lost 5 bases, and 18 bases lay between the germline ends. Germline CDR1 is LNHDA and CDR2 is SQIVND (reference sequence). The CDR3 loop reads CASSRGEGRGYGYTF. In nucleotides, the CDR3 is TGTGCCAGTAGTCGCGGCGAGGGGCGCGGGTATGGCTACACCTTC.

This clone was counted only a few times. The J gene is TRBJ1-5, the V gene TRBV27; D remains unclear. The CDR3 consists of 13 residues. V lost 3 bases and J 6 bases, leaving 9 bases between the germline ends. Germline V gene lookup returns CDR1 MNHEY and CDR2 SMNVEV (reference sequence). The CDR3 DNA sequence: TGTGCCAGCAGTTTCTCTCGGGTTCAGCCCCAGCATTTT. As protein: CASSFSRVQPQHF.

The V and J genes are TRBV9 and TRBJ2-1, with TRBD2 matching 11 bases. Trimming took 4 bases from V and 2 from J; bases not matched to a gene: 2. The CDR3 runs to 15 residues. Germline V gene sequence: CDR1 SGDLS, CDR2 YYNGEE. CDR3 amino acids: CASSSGLAAYNEQFF. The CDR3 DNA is TGTGCCAGCAGCTCGGGACTAGCGGCCTACAATGAGCAGTTCTTC.

CDR3 protein: CASSLAGARIYEQYF. The CDR3 coding sequence is TGCGCCAGCAGCTTGGCAGGGGCGCGGATCTACGAGCAGTACTTC. The chain is built from TRBV5-1 and TRBJ2-7; D may be TRBD1 (6 bases). Looked up from germline, CDR1 is SGHRS and CDR2 is YFSETQ. Trimming removed 0 bases from V and 3 bases from J, with 13 bases in between. The CDR3 is 15 amino acids.

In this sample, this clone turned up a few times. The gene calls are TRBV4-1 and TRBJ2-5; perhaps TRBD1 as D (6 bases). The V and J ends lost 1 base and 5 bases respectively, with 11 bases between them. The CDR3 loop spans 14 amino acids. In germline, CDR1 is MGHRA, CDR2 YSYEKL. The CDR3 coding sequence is TGCGCCAGCAGCCAAGGCCGGACAGTTGAGACCCAGTACTTC. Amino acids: CASSQGRTVETQYF.

In nucleotides, the CDR3 is TGTGCCACCAGCAGAGATGCACGGACAGGCTCCCGGGAGCAGTTCTTC. Translation: CATSRDARTGSREQFF. V is TRBV15 and J is TRBJ2-1, with TRBD1 matching over 7 bases. This CDR3 comprises 16 residues. Germline V gene data show CDR1 as LNHNV and CDR2 as YYDKDF (reference sequence). J gave up 10 bases and V 0 bases, and 12 bases lay outside the gene matches. Variable domain in full (rest from reference TRBV15 and TRBJ2-1): DAMVIQNPRYQVTQFGKPVTLSCSQTLNHNVMYWYQQKSSQAPKLLFHYYDKDFNNEADTPDNFQSRRPNTSFCFLDIRSPGLGDTAMYLCATSRDARTGSREQFFGPGTRLTVL.

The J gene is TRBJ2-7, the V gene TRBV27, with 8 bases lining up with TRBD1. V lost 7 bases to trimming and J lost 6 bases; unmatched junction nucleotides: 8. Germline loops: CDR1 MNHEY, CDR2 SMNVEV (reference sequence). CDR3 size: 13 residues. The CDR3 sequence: CASTDRVGTEQYF. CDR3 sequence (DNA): TGTGCCAGCACGGACAGGGTGGGTACCGAGCAGTACTTC.

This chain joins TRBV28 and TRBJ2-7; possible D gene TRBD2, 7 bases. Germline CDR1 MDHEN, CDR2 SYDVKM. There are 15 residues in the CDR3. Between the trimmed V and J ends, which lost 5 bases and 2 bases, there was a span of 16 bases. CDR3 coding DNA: TGTGCCAGCAGTCCAGGGGCGGGAGCGGCCTACGAGCAGTACTTC. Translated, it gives CASSPGAGAAYEQYF.

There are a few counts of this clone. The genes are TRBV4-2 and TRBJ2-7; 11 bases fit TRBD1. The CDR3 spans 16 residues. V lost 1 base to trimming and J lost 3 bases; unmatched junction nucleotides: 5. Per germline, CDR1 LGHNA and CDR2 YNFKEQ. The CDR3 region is CASSQAPGTGGYEQYF. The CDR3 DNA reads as TGTGCCAGCAGCCAAGCCCCCGGGACAGGGGGCTACGAGCAGTACTTC.

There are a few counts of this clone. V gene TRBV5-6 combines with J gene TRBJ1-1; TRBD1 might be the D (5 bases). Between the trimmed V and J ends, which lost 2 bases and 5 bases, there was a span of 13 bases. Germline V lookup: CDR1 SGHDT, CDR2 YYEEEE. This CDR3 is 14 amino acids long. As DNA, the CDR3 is TGTGCCAGCAGCTTCGAGAGGGGAGATACTGAAGCTTTCTTT. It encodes CASSFERGDTEAFF. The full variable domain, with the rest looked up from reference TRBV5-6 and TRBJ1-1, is DAGVTQSPTHLIKTRGQQVTLRCSPKSGHDTVSWYQQALGQGPQFIFQYYEEEERQRGNFPDRFSGHQFPNYSSELNVNALLLGDSALYLCASSFERGDTEAFFGQGTRLTVV.

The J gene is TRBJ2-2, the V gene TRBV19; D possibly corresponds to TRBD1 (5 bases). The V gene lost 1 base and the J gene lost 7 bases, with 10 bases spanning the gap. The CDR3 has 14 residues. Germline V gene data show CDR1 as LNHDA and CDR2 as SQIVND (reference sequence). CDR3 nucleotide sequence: TGTGCCAGTAGTATAGGCCAGGGCAGCGGGGAGCTGTTTTTT. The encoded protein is CASSIGQGSGELFF.

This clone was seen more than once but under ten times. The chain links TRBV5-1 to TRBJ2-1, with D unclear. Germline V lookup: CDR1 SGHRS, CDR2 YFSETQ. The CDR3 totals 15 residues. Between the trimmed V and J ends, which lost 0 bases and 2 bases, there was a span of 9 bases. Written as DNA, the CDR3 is TGCGCCAGCAGCTTGGGAGCTCCTACCTACAATGAGCAGTTCTTC. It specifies CASSLGAPTYNEQFF.